The 29 T cell receptor beta chains reported below all come from one sample, sequenced in a study of cytomegalovirus exposure and HLA in healthy donors. The PCR contained 60 Vbeta and 13 Jbeta primers. The method was immunoSEQ multiplex PCR; TCRdb's version includes in-frame clones alone and lacks a portion of them. The ten top clones account for approximately 6.8%, within a sample of more than 90,000 clones. Sequences were obtained from PBMCs. The origin of the receptors is a middle-aged man in good health and CMV-seropositive.

This rearrangement joins TRBV15 to TRBJ2-2, with a tentative D call TRBD1 (6 bases). Germline CDR1 and CDR2: LNHNV and YYDKDF (reference sequence). The CDR3 is made up of 15 amino acids. With 5 bases removed from V and 4 bases from J, the gap between germline ends came to 14 bases. This CDR3 reads CATSRGGAATGELFF. The CDR3 bases are TGTGCCACCAGCCGAGGGGGAGCCGCCACCGGGGAGCTGTTTTTT.

The chain combines TRBV4-1 with TRBJ2-7; D gene ambiguous. Germline CDR1 MGHRA, CDR2 YSYEKL. The length of the CDR3 is 12 residues. V lost 0 bases, J lost 3 bases, and 3 bases lay in between. The CDR3 loop reads CASSQDSYEQYF. CDR3 nucleotides: TGCGCCAGCAGCCAAGACAGCTACGAGCAGTACTTC.

This chain uses TRBV28 with TRBJ2-7; 9 bases fit TRBD2. The CDR3 covers 18 residues. V lost 2 bases to trimming and J lost 0 bases; unmatched junction nucleotides: 11. CDR1 is MDHEN, CDR2 SYDVKM, per germline. CDR3 coding DNA: TGTGCCAGCAGTTTAAGCCCCGGGTCTAGCGGGGACTCCTACGAGCAGTACTTC. Amino acids: CASSLSPGSSGDSYEQYF. The full variable domain, completed using reference TRBV28 and TRBJ2-7, is DVKVTQSSRYLVKRTGEKVFLECVQDMDHENMFWYRQDPGLGLRLIYFSYDVKMKEKGDIPEGYSVSREKKERFSLILESASTNQTSMYLCASSLSPGSSGDSYEQYFGPGTRLTVT.

The chain's CDR3 is CASSRGGASSSGNTIYF. The DNA for the CDR3 is TGTGCCAGCAGCCGAGGGGGGGCCTCGAGCTCTGGAAACACCATATATTTT. J is TRBJ1-3 and V is TRBV14, with a possible D match to TRBD1 (6 bases). V lost 4 bases to trimming and J lost 0 bases, with 16 bases between them. Germline values: CDR1 SGHDN, CDR2 FVKESK. CDR3 length: 17 residues. Looking up the rest from reference TRBV14 and TRBJ1-3 gives the full variable domain: EAGVTQFPSHSVIEKGQTVTLRCDPISGHDNLYWYRRVMGKEIKFLLHFVKESKQDESGMPNNRFLAERTGGTYSTLKVQPAELEDSGVYFCASSRGGASSSGNTIYFGEGSWLTVV.

The chain combines TRBV18 with TRBJ2-7, with 7 bases identical to TRBD2. The CDR3 extends over 17 amino acids. Per the germline V gene, CDR1 is KGHSH and CDR2 is LQKENI. J was trimmed by 3 bases and V by 2 bases; bases with no gene match: 13. This chain's CDR3 is CASSPIIEREYYYEQYF. The CDR3 DNA is TGTGCCAGCTCACCAATTATTGAGCGGGAATACTACTACGAGCAGTACTTC.

This chain connects TRBV18 to TRBJ2-6; TRBD2 matches 7 bases. Germline CDR1 and CDR2: KGHSH and LQKENI. The V segment lost 3 bases and the J segment 3 bases; nucleotides outside the gene matches: 8. This CDR3 has 17 amino acids. DNA of the CDR3: TGTGCCAGCTCACCCCTGAAGAGGGAGGGTGGGGCCAACGTCCTGACTTTC. Translated: CASSPLKREGGANVLTF.

The chain recombines TRBV21-1 with TRBJ1-4. TRBV21-1 is given as a pseudogene. This CDR3 has 15 amino acids. The CDR3 loop is CASSKGERLNEKLFF. Written as DNA, the CDR3 is TGTGCCAGCAGCAAAGGGGAGAGACTTAATGAAAAACTGTTTTTT.

V gene TRBV15 combines with J gene TRBJ2-3; 7 bases match TRBD1. The germline V gene has CDR1 LNHNV and CDR2 YYDKDF (reference sequence). The junction had 5 bases not matched to a gene; V was cut back by 1 base and J by 1 base. The length of the CDR3 is 16 residues. The CDR3 is CATSRVTGDRTDTQYF. The CDR3 region has the DNA TGTGCCACCAGCAGAGTTACAGGGGATCGCACAGATACGCAGTATTTT.

This rearrangement joins TRBV2 to TRBJ2-2; 8 bases are shared with TRBD1. The CDR3 is made up of 16 amino acids. Germline V gene sequence: CDR1 SNHLY, CDR2 FYNNEI. V was clipped by 6 bases and J by 6 bases; unmatched bases: 12. The CDR3 loop is CASRSGQGGASGELFF. CDR3 sequence (DNA): TGTGCCAGCAGGTCCGGACAGGGTGGTGCTTCCGGGGAGCTGTTTTTT. Full variable domain (outside the CDR3, taken from reference TRBV2 and TRBJ2-2): EPEVTQTPSHQVTQMGQEVILRCVPISNHLYFYWYRQILGQKVEFLVSFYNNEISEKSEIFDDQFSVERPDGSNFTLKIRSTKLEDSAMYFCASRSGQGGASGELFFGEGSRLTVL.

V is TRBV10-3 and J is TRBJ2-2; tentatively, D is TRBD1 (6 bases). Trimming left V 2 bases short and J 0 bases short, with 10 bases between. The CDR3 runs to 16 residues. The V gene's germline CDR1 is ENHRY and CDR2 SYGVKD. CDR3 sequence: CAISEPGHANTGELFF. The CDR3 nucleotides are TGTGCCATCAGTGAGCCGGGACACGCGAACACCGGGGAGCTGTTTTTT.

The chain combines TRBV29-1 with TRBJ1-1; maybe TRBD1 (6 bases). The CDR3 is 12 residues long. Trimming removed 3 bases from V and 8 bases from J, with 13 bases in between. CDR1 and CDR2 from the germline V gene are SQVTM and ANQGSEA. CDR3 amino acids: CSVEVQGVEAFF. In DNA, the CDR3 is TGCAGCGTTGAGGTACAGGGAGTCGAAGCTTTCTTT.

The V and J genes are TRBV28 and TRBJ1-2; 9 nucleotides align to TRBD1. This CDR3 has 14 amino acids. J was trimmed by 4 bases and V by 6 bases; bases with no gene match: 6. Germline lookup yields CDR1 MDHEN and CDR2 SYDVKM. CDR3 in DNA: TGTGCCAGCAGGGGGGGACAGGGAGTCTATGGCTACACCTTC. This translates into CASRGGQGVYGYTF.

The J gene is TRBJ2-5, the V gene TRBV18; D possibly corresponds to TRBD2 (6 bases). The CDR3 consists of 13 residues. The germline V gene encodes CDR1 KGHSH and CDR2 LQKENI. Between the trimmed V and J ends, which lost 5 bases and 4 bases, there was a span of 11 bases. CDR3 bases: TGTGCCAGCTCAGGGCGGGATGGAGAGACCCAGTACTTC. Its translation is CASSGRDGETQYF.

The chain combines TRBV9 with TRBJ2-5; 8 bases line up with TRBD2. V lost 0 bases, J lost 5 bases, and 9 bases stayed unmatched. Germline CDR1 reads SGDLS; CDR2 reads YYNGEE. The CDR3 length is 16 residues. For the CDR3, the DNA is TGTGCCAGCAGCGTAGATGACGGGAGGGGGGTGGAGACCCAGTACTTC. Amino acids: CASSVDDGRGVETQYF.

The chain recombines TRBV30 with TRBJ1-1; TRBD1 matches at 9 bases. The V segment lost 0 bases and the J segment 0 bases; nucleotides outside the gene matches: 2. This CDR3 region has 15 residues. Germline CDR1 GTSNPN, CDR2 SVGIG (reference sequence). The CDR3 spells CAWSVWTGVNTEAFF. The CDR3 DNA follows: TGTGCCTGGAGTGTATGGACAGGGGTGAACACTGAAGCTTTCTTT.

The chain combines TRBV28 with TRBJ2-1, with 13 positions matching TRBD2. The length of the CDR3 is 16 residues. J lost 9 bases, V lost 2 bases, and 7 bases had no gene match. Germline V gene sequence: CDR1 MDHEN, CDR2 SYDVKM. CDR3 coding DNA: TGTGCCAGCAGTTTACAACTAGCGGGAGGGCCTGTTGAGCAGTTCTTC. Translation gives CASSLQLAGGPVEQFF. The whole variable domain, filled in from reference TRBV28 and TRBJ2-1, reads DVKVTQSSRYLVKRTGEKVFLECVQDMDHENMFWYRQDPGLGLRLIYFSYDVKMKEKGDIPEGYSVSREKKERFSLILESASTNQTSMYLCASSLQLAGGPVEQFFGPGTRLTVL.

The V and J genes are TRBV5-1 and TRBJ2-7; 9 bases align to TRBD2. CDR3 size: 15 residues. V lost 2 bases and J lost 3; bases outside the gene matches: 6. Germline-derived CDR1 and CDR2 are SGHRS and YFSETQ. Written as DNA, the CDR3 is TGCGCCAGCAGCTTCGGGCTAGCGGGACTCTACGAGCAGTACTTC. Its translation is CASSFGLAGLYEQYF.

The chain joins TRBV30 to TRBJ1-2; 10 bases agree with TRBD1. Looked up from germline, CDR1 is GTSNPN and CDR2 is SVGIG (reference sequence). The V segment lost 4 bases and the J segment 4 bases; nucleotides outside the gene matches: 9. The CDR3 is made up of 15 amino acids. CDR3 in DNA: TGTGCCTGGACGACAGGGGGCTCAGGAGGCTATGGCTACACCTTC. As protein: CAWTTGGSGGYGYTF.

This sequence joins TRBV6-5 and TRBJ2-7; D unclear. Trimming cost V 2 bases and J 1 base, with 6 bases left between them. Germline V lookup: CDR1 MNHEY, CDR2 SVGAGI. This CDR3 is built from 13 residues. CDR3: CASSYGPSYEQYF. Here the CDR3 DNA reads TGTGCCAGCAGTTACGGGCCATCCTACGAGCAGTACTTC.

The chain is built from TRBV28 and TRBJ1-1; 7 bases map to TRBD1. The CDR3 totals 15 residues. Germline CDR1 and CDR2: MDHEN and SYDVKM. V trimming: 5 bases; J trimming: 1 base; junction bases outside the gene matches: 7. The CDR3: CASSGTGVENTEAFF. CDR3 coding DNA: TGTGCCAGCAGTGGTACAGGGGTGGAGAACACTGAAGCTTTCTTT. The full variable domain, in which reference TRBV28 and TRBJ1-1 provide the parts outside the CDR3, is DVKVTQSSRYLVKRTGEKVFLECVQDMDHENMFWYRQDPGLGLRLIYFSYDVKMKEKGDIPEGYSVSREKKERFSLILESASTNQTSMYLCASSGTGVENTEAFFGQGTRLTVV.

The chain carries TRBV29-1 and TRBJ1-1; 11 bases map to TRBD1. Trimming removed 8 bases from V and 5 bases from J; junction bases left unmatched: 7. From germline, CDR1 is SQVTM and CDR2 ANQGSEA. The CDR3 has 13 amino acids. The CDR3 here is CSFVRDRGTEAFF. The CDR3 nucleotides are TGCAGCTTTGTCCGGGACAGGGGGACTGAAGCTTTCTTT.

The genes are TRBV5-1 and TRBJ1-3; D is ambiguous. This CDR3 is 15 amino acids long. CDR1 is SGHRS and CDR2 is YFSETQ in the germline V gene. Trimming left V 0 bases short and J 0 bases short, with 7 bases between. CDR3 coding DNA: TGCGCCAGCAGCTTGGATTACTACTCTGGAAACACCATATATTTT. Amino acids: CASSLDYYSGNTIYF.

The gene calls are TRBV28 and TRBJ2-2; D possibly corresponds to TRBD2 (6 bases). Trimming shortened V by 9 bases and J by 2 bases, and 13 bases separated the two germline ends. Germline loops: CDR1 MDHEN, CDR2 SYDVKM. The CDR3 sequence is 14 residues long. The CDR3, as DNA: TGTGCCAGTGCGGGGTCCGTCAACACCGGGGAGCTGTTTTTT. It encodes CASAGSVNTGELFF.

This rearrangement joins TRBV7-9 to TRBJ2-6, with D tentatively TRBD2 (5 bases). CDR1 and CDR2 (germline): SEHNR, FQNEAQ (reference sequence). This CDR3 comprises 14 residues. Deletions cut 10 bases from V and 4 bases from J, with 14 bases between. CDR3 in amino acids: CATYWETGANVLTF. In DNA, the CDR3 is TGTGCCACCTATTGGGAGACCGGGGCCAACGTCCTGACTTTC.

The V gene is TRBV4-1, the J gene TRBJ2-7; perhaps TRBD2 as D (6 bases). The CDR3 contains 17 residues. V lost 1 base, J lost 0 bases, and 16 bases lay in between. Germline CDR1 MGHRA, CDR2 YSYEKL. The CDR3 DNA is TGCGCCAGCAGCCAAGTTGCGACTTTGCGGGGCTCCTACGAGCAGTACTTC. Translated, it gives CASSQVATLRGSYEQYF.

The J gene is TRBJ2-1, the V gene TRBV15; 7 nucleotides align to TRBD2. The germline CDR1 and CDR2 sequences are LNHNV and YYDKDF (reference sequence). The CDR3 sequence is 18 residues long. V was pared by 7 bases and J by 0 bases, with 15 bases of the junction left unmatched. CDR3 nucleotide sequence: TGTGCCACCAAGAGGGACTATTTACAGAAGAGCTCCTACAATGAGCAGTTCTTC. Translated, it gives CATKRDYLQKSSYNEQFF.

V gene TRBV7-9 combines with J gene TRBJ2-1, with D possibly being TRBD2 (5 bases). The CDR3 consists of 16 residues. Germline values: CDR1 SEHNR, CDR2 FQNEAQ (reference sequence). Deletions cut 4 bases from V and 4 bases from J, with 17 bases between. CDR3 DNA: TGTGCCAGCAGCTCCCTTGGGCTAGCACCGTACAATGAGCAGTTCTTC. Its protein is CASSSLGLAPYNEQFF.

The chain couples TRBV27 to TRBJ2-7, with 8 bases lining up with TRBD1. CDR1 and CDR2 (germline): MNHEY, SMNVEV (reference sequence). The ends lost 5 bases at V and 5 bases at J; junction bases unmatched: 11. CDR3 length: 15 residues. The CDR3 protein is CASSKRQGSVHEQYF. For the CDR3, the DNA is TGTGCCAGCAGTAAACGACAGGGGTCCGTCCACGAGCAGTACTTC.

The chain couples TRBV18 to TRBJ2-1; 14 bases map to TRBD2. The ends lost 5 bases at V and 9 bases at J; junction bases unmatched: 6. The CDR3 contains 15 residues. CDR1 is KGHSH, CDR2 LQKENI, per germline. CDR3: CASSAGTSGRSEQFF. In nucleotides, the CDR3 is TGTGCCAGCTCAGCCGGGACTAGCGGGAGAAGTGAGCAGTTCTTC.